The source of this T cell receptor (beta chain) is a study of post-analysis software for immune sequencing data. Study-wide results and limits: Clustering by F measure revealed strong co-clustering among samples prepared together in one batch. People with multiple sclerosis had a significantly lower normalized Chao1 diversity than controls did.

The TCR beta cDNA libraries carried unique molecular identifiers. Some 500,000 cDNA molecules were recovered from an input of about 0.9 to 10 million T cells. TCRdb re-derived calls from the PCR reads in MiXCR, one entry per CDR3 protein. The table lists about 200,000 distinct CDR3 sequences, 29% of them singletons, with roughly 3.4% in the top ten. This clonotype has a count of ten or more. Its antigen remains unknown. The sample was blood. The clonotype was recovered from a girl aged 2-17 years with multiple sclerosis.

CDR3 amino acids: CSVEDHRPEYF. CDR3 sequence (DNA): TGCAGCGTTGAAGATCACCGCCCTGAGTATTTT. The genes are TRBV29-1 and TRBJ2-3; D not certain. With 0 bases removed from V and 13 bases from J, the gap between germline ends came to 11 bases. Germline CDR1 is SQVTM and CDR2 is ANQGSEA. The CDR3 length is 11 residues.